A selection of T cell receptor beta chains follows, all from one sample in a study of blood T cell repertoires in COVID-19. Measured with immunoSEQ multiplex PCR; TCRdb has only the in-frame clones, and not every one. The sample has about 200,000 clones; more than 75% are singletons. Sequenced sample: peripheral blood. These receptors all come from a man aged 50-59 years with acute or convalescent COVID-19. The CDR3 runs from the conserved cysteine through the conserved F or W.

V,J,length,CDR3
TRBV18,TRBJ2-7,18,CASSPTPGQGIGGYEQYF
TRBV30,TRBJ1-5,15,CAWSTTGGRNQPQHF
TRBV30,TRBJ1-2,11,CACGQDYGYTF
TRBV5-1,TRBJ1-1,15,CASSLNGQGDTEAFF
TRBV6-5,TRBJ2-7,14,CASSRGTWVHEQYF
TRBV2,TRBJ1-3,16,CASSERTGEGGNTIYF
TRBV7-3,TRBJ1-1,17,CASSLSGDRGTNTEAFF
TRBV5-1,TRBJ1-5,13,CASSEQGNQPQHF
TRBV27,TRBJ1-2,14,CASSLTWANYGYTF
TRBV19,TRBJ2-1,11,CASREYNEQFF
TRBV2,TRBJ1-5,16,CASSEEGGRINQPQHF
TRBV6-4,TRBJ2-3,16,CASSDLAGGPAGAQYF
TRBV7-9,TRBJ2-6,17,CASSLRQGVGGANVLTF
TRBV10-1,TRBJ2-3,13,CASRSQGTDTQYF
TRBV6-5,TRBJ1-1,13,CASSYGPNTEAFF
TRBV2,TRBJ1-3,13,CASSELAGLRSYF
TRBV4-1,TRBJ1-5,18,CASSQEAQGRGSNQPQHF
TRBV6-1,TRBJ1-2,16,CASSEAGTVSSYGYTF
TRBV19,TRBJ1-1,15,CASNRRDRGYTEAFF
TRBV5-1,TRBJ1-5,13,CASSFDSNQPQHF
TRBV5-1,TRBJ1-1,15,CASSQFQSEGTEAFF
TRBV4-2,TRBJ2-2,16,CASSIRAGGLTGELFF
TRBV5-1,TRBJ1-4,16,CASSRARGPTNEKLFF
TRBV15,TRBJ1-1,14,CATSTGGANTEAFF
TRBV27,TRBJ1-2,13,CASSTVTATGYTF